This T cell receptor beta chain is from a study of shared clonotypes between healthy human individuals. A remark on this clone: No antigen is known for it.

CDR3 length: 14 residues. CDR1 and CDR2 (germline): SNHLY, FYNNEI. The V end lost 8 bases, the J end lost 4 bases, and 16 bases lay between the germline ends. Findings and limits, study-wide: There were few donors, and this limited the genetic and exposure-history diversity represented.

At the deep level, the assay was run. Investigators spread the genomic DNA of each subset evenly over several immunoSEQ plates. In the original analysis: ImmunoSEQ only sent back junction sequences with no quality scores, so filtering was done differently. Sequenced by immunoSEQ multiplex PCR; TCRdb stores in-frame clones only, minus some. V, J and clone size were drawn from that table, and D and trimming were deduced from the DNA. The repertoire holds 2 million to 3 million clones, with 93% as singletons. This receptor was identified in a man aged 18 to 29 in good health. Some clones in this sample may be carry-over from other donors' samples. The chain joins TRBV2 to TRBJ2-3, with D possibly matching TRBD1 (6 bases). Input material: naive CD4+ T cells from PBMCs. This sample's subset: CD45RA+ positively selected. The CDR3 reads CASAYLDSSDTQYF. CDR3 DNA: TGTGCCAGCGCGTATTTGGACAGTTCAGATACGCAGTATTTT.